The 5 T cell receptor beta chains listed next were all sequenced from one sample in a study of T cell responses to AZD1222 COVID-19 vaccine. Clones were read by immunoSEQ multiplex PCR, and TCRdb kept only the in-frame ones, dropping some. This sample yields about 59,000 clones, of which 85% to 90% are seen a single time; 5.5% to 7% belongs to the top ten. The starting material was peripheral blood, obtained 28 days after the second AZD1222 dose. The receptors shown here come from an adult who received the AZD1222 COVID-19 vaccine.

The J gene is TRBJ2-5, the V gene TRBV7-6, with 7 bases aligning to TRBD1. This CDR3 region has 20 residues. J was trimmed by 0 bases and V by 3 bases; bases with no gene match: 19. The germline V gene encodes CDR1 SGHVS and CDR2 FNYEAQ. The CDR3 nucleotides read TGTGCCAGCAGCTTCGCCGCCAGCACCGAGGGGGCTCTACACCAAGAGACCCAGTACTTC. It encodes CASSFAASTEGALHQETQYF.

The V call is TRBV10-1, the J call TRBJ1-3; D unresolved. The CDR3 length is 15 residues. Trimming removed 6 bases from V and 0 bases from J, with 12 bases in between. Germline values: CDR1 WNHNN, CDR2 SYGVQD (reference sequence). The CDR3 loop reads CASSPSGPSGNTIYF. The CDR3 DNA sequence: TGCGCCAGCAGCCCGAGTGGGCCCTCTGGAAACACCATATATTTT.

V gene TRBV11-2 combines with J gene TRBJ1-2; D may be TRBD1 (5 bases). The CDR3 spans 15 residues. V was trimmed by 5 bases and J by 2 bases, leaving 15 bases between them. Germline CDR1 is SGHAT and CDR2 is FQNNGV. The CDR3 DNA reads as TGTGCCAGCAGCCTGGTGGGGGGATGGAACTATGGCTACACCTTC. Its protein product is CASSLVGGWNYGYTF.

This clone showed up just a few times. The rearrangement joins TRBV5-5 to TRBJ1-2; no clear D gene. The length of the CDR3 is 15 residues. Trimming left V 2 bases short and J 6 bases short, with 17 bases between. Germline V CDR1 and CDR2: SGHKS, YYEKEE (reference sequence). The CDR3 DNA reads TGTGCCAGCAGCTTCCGGGCCTTCCCCGAGGATGGCTACACCTTC. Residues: CASSFRAFPEDGYTF. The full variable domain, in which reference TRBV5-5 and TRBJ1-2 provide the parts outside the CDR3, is DAGVTQSPTHLIKTRGQQVTLRCSPISGHKSVSWYQQVLGQGPQFIFQYYEKEERGRGNFPDRFSARQFPNYSSELNVNALLLGDSALYLCASSFRAFPEDGYTFGSGTRLTVV.

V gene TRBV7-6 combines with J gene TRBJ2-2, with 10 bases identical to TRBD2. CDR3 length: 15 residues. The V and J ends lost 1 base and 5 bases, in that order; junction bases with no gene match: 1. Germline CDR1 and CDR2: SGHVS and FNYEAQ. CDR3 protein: CASSLELAGTGELFF. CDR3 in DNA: TGTGCCAGCAGCTTAGAACTAGCGGGGACCGGGGAGCTGTTTTTT.